This T cell receptor beta chain was sequenced during a study of human T cells and chemical hapten exposure. CDR1 LGHNA and CDR2 YNFKEQ come from the germline V gene. V lost 2 bases and J 3 bases, leaving 13 bases between the germline ends. The CDR3 has 15 amino acids. As to time point: pre-sensitization, week 0. Stated treatment: therapeutic diphenylcyclopropenone sensitization with weekly scalp DPC. The sample holds a few counts of this clonotype. TCRdb re-called the RACE reads with MiXCR, one entry per CDR3 protein. The sample consists of a few hundred thousand distinct CDR3 sequences, approximately 5.8% of them appearing once.

The chain recombines TRBV4-2 with TRBJ1-1, with D tentatively TRBD1 (5 bases). Here the sequenced sample was whole blood, taken in connection with sensitization to the hapten diphenylcyclopropenone (DPC). The sequence was collected from a woman under 30 with alopecia areata. Some clones in this sample may be carry-over from other donors' samples. The CDR3 loop is CASSQFRDRHTEAFF. The CDR3 nucleotides are TGTGCCAGCAGCCAATTCCGGGACCGACACACTGAAGCTTTCTTT.